Listed here is a single T cell receptor (beta chain). This record belongs to a study of blood T cell repertoires in COVID-19. The wider study: Collection of acute and convalescent COVID-19 samples took place in the United States, Italy and Spain. The cDNA or gDNA used as material had been derived from T cells, B-cell-depleted T cells, or PBMCs.

Per the original methods: By means of reference gene primer amplification, nucleated cell counts were estimated. The protocol was immunoSEQ multiplex PCR, while the TCRdb copy is restricted to in-frame clones and leaves out a portion. That table gives V, J and clone size, and the DNA gave D and trimming. The sample carries hundreds of thousands of clones, over 80% recorded once. Sample: peripheral blood. The clonotype was recovered from a woman aged 50 to 65 with active or convalescent COVID-19.

The CDR3 DNA reads as TGTGCCAGCAGCACGTACAGGGGAGCGACTGGGGCCAACGTCCTGACTTTC. Translated: CASSTYRGATGANVLTF. This chain links TRBV11-2 with TRBJ2-6, with 7 bases identical to TRBD1. The length of the CDR3 is 17 residues. The V gene's germline CDR1 is SGHAT and CDR2 FQNNGV. V shed 5 bases, J shed 2 bases, and the junction held 9 bases outside the gene matches.